The sequence of this T cell receptor beta chain was determined in a study of T cell responses to AZD1222 COVID-19 vaccine. Findings and caveats of the study: Across the whole spike, CD4 TCRs peaked at regions 160-218 and 743-854. A mostly white British donor set with more females was recruited, and clonal diversity was possibly underestimated. Seropositivity was recorded at baseline in only 6 or 7 AZD1222 recipients.

The CDR3 has 16 amino acids. Germline-derived CDR1 and CDR2 are LGHDT and YNNKEL (reference sequence). V was clipped by 4 bases and J by 2 bases, with 16 bases between them. Of note for this clone: Its antigen is currently unknown.

Only in-frame clones appear in the TCRdb table, and some are missing; sequencing was by immunoSEQ multiplex PCR. The table records 99,000 or so clones, more than 70% of them present only once. The chain joins TRBV3-1 (or the pseudogene TRBV3-2) to TRBJ2-3, with D possibly TRBD2 on 6 matching bases. The sequence was obtained from an adult in good health. Here the sequenced sample was peripheral blood, taken on day 0 of AZD1222 vaccination. The CDR3, as DNA: TGTGCCAGCAGCCCCCGGGACTCCCAGGACACAGATACGCAGTATTTT. Its protein is CASSPRDSQDTDTQYF.